What follows is one TCR beta chain and its context. In the authors' workflow: Estimation of nucleated cell counts relied on the amplification of reference gene primers. Profiled with immunoSEQ multiplex PCR; TCRdb holds only in-frame clones, not every one. Clone size and V and J calls were adopted from that table, with D and trimming inferred from the DNA. The sample consists of over 85,000 clones, 70% to 80% of them appearing once. This specimen comes from a study of blood T cell repertoires in COVID-19. At the level of the study: Spain, Italy and the United States supplied samples that represented acute and convalescent COVID-19. T cells, B-cell-depleted T cells, or PBMCs provided the cDNA or gDNA that served as material.

The CDR3 covers 15 residues. Germline values: CDR1 LGHNA, CDR2 YNFKEQ. Trimming took 0 bases from V and 4 from J; bases not matched to a gene: 2. The rearrangement joins TRBV4-2 to TRBJ1-2; TRBD1 matches at 10 bases. This receptor was identified in a man between 65 and 85 years old with acute or convalescent COVID-19. Sequencing input: peripheral blood. CDR3 DNA sequence: TGTGCCAGCAGCCAAGATGGGGACAGGGGCTATGGCTACACCTTC. Protein product: CASSQDGDRGYGYTF.